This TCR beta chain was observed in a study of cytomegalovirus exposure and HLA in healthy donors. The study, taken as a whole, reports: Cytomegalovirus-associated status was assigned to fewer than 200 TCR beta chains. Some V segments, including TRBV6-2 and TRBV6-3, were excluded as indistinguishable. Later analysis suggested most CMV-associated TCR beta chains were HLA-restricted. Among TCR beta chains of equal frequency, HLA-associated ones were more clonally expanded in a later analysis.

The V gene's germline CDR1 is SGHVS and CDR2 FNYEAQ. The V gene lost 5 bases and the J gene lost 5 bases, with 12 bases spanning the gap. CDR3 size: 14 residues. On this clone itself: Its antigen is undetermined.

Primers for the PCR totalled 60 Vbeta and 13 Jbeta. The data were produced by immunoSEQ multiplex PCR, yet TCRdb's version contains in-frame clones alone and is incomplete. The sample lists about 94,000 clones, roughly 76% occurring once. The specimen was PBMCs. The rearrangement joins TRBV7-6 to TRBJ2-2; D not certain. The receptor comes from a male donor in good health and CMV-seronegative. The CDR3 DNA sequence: TGTGCCAGCAGCCCCGCGACTGTAACCGGGGAGCTGTTTTTT. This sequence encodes CASSPATVTGELFF.